This entry features one T cell receptor beta chain sequence. These data belong to a study of blood T cell repertoires in COVID-19. Study context: The cDNA or gDNA used as material had been derived from T cells, B-cell-depleted T cells, or PBMCs.

The assay was immunoSEQ multiplex PCR, and TCRdb's table has in-frame clones only and misses some. The data contain 55,000 to 80,000 clones, around 83% of them singletons. Trimming took 3 bases from V and 8 from J; bases not matched to a gene: 8. CDR1 DFQATT and CDR2 SNEGSKA come from the germline V gene (reference sequence). This CDR3 is built from 14 residues. This clonotype was sampled from a human donor in a cohort sampled during active COVID-19. Sequencing was done on a sample of peripheral blood. The V gene is TRBV20-1, the J gene TRBJ2-1; 9 bases line up with TRBD1. The CDR3: CSASPGTGNHEQFF. In DNA, the CDR3 is TGCAGTGCTAGTCCCGGGACAGGGAATCATGAGCAGTTCTTC.